Following are 9 T cell receptor beta chains from one sample sequenced in a study of early T cells in non-severe SARS-CoV-2 infection. One entry per CDR3 protein, called by TCRdb with MiXCR from the 5' RACE reads. The sample lists fewer than 50,000 distinct CDR3 sequences; 3% to 4% were seen once. The sample consisted of whole blood. Receptor source: an adult who was a healthcare worker with PCR-confirmed SARS-CoV-2 infection or an uninfected control (not recorded which).

Ten or more counts support this clonotype. This chain uses TRBV20-1 with TRBJ2-1; no clear D. CDR1 is DFQATT and CDR2 is SNEGSKA in the germline V gene (reference sequence). V was pared by 2 bases and J by 2 bases, with 10 bases between. The CDR3 consists of 14 residues. The CDR3 loop reads CSARTSFPYNEQFF. The CDR3 DNA reads TGCAGTGCTAGAACTTCCTTCCCCTACAATGAGCAGTTCTTC.

This clonotype was seen repeatedly, ten times or more. The V call is TRBV5-6, the J call TRBJ2-1, with 10 bases aligning to TRBD2. CDR3 length equals 14 residues. After removal of 1 base from V and 7 bases from J, the junction contained 2 bases not matched to a gene. The V gene's germline CDR1 is SGHDT and CDR2 YYEEEE. CDR3 coding DNA: TGTGCCAGCAGCTTGACTAGCGGGGCGAATGAGCAGTTCTTC. Encoded protein: CASSLTSGANEQFF.

This clonotype was seen more than once but under ten times. The rearrangement joins TRBV6-6 to TRBJ1-4; D is undetermined. Looked up from germline, CDR1 is MNHNY and CDR2 is SVGAGI (reference sequence). V lost 2 bases, J lost 2 bases, and 9 bases lay in between. CDR3 length: 15 residues. The DNA for the CDR3 is TGTGCCAGCAGTTACCAACCGGGGACTAATGAAAAACTGTTTTTT. Amino acid sequence: CASSYQPGTNEKLFF.

This clonotype came up once. A read error may be the cause here, since a much bigger clone is one base away. This is likely a read error, given that the CDR3 carries no conserved phenylalanine or tryptophan at its end. The CDR3 loop is CSVSGRTEAFY. DNA of the CDR3: TGCAGCGTATCTGGGCGCACTGAAGCTTTCTAT. The chain joins TRBV29-1 to TRBJ1-1; no clear D. The CDR3 runs to 11 residues. V lost 6 bases and J lost 4, with 9 bases in between. Germline lookup yields CDR1 SQVTM and CDR2 ANQGSEA.

This clonotype was detected ten times or more. The chain links TRBV7-6 to TRBJ2-3; 8 bases are a match to TRBD2. The CDR3 runs 16 residues. In germline, CDR1 is SGHVS, CDR2 FNYEAQ. Trimming cost V 5 bases and J 6 bases; bases outside gene matches: 13. CDR3 amino acids: CASSSRSGTRRDTQYF. CDR3 bases: TGTGCCAGCAGCAGTAGAAGTGGGACTAGGAGGGATACGCAGTATTTT.

This clonotype has a count of ten or more. J is TRBJ1-1 and V is TRBV20-1; 9 nucleotides match TRBD1. CDR1 is DFQATT, CDR2 SNEGSKA, per germline (reference sequence). The CDR3 has 12 amino acids. The J segment lost 6 bases and the V segment lost 6 bases, leaving 5 bases of the junction unmatched. The CDR3 protein is CSAGQGLSEAFF. The CDR3 bases are TGCAGTGCGGGACAGGGTTTGTCTGAAGCTTTCTTT.

The sample holds many counts of this clonotype. The CDR3 sequence is CASSEPGMNEQFF. DNA for the CDR3: TGTGCCAGCAGTGAACCGGGAATGAATGAGCAGTTCTTC. This chain links TRBV2 with TRBJ2-1, with D maybe TRBD2 (5 bases). This CDR3 is built from 13 residues. Germline lookup yields CDR1 SNHLY and CDR2 FYNNEI. The germline V and J ends were trimmed by 2 bases and 7 bases, with 9 bases remaining between them.

This clonotype occurred a few times. At one end, the junction sequence differs from germline, possibly due to a read error. CDR3 region: CASGIGTDTQYF. Here the CDR3 DNA reads TGCGCTAGCGGGATTGGCACAGATACGCAGTATTTT. V usage is TRBV14 and J usage is TRBJ2-3, with 9 bases matching TRBD2. This CDR3 contains 12 residues. Germline V gene sequence: CDR1 SGHDN, CDR2 FVKESK.

The table lists this clonotype with many counts. The chain combines TRBV5-1 with TRBJ2-3; no clear D gene. V lost 0 bases, J lost 2 bases, and 7 bases lay in between. This CDR3 spans 14 amino acids. Germline V CDR1 and CDR2: SGHRS, YFSETQ. CDR3 region: CASSLGGHTDTQYF. CDR3 sequence (DNA): TGCGCCAGCAGCTTGGGAGGCCACACAGATACGCAGTATTTT.